These 27 T cell receptor beta chains were all obtained from the same sample, sequenced in a study of CD8 T cells in Susac syndrome. Reverse transcription of roughly 0.5 to 1 ug RNA was performed with random hexamers. TCRdb fed the immunoSEQ multiplex PCR reads into MiXCR, producing one record per CDR3 protein. The table shows about 120,000 distinct CDR3 sequences, with roughly 94% occurring only once. Input material: CD8+ T cells from PBMCs. These receptors originate from a human donor with Susac syndrome.

The chain combines TRBV7-9 with TRBJ2-1, with 9 bases identical to TRBD1. V trimming: 4 bases; J trimming: 8 bases; junction bases outside the gene matches: 3. CDR1 and CDR2 (germline): SEHNR, FQNEAQ (reference sequence). This CDR3 is built from 13 residues. Written as DNA, the CDR3 is TGTGCCAGCAGCTGGGGACAGGGAGATGAGCAGTTCTTC. Protein: CASSWGQGDEQFF.

The chain uses TRBV7-9 and TRBJ2-7; D is perhaps TRBD2 (6 bases). The CDR3 runs to 15 residues. Trimming took 5 bases from V and 2 from J, leaving 16 bases between them. From germline, CDR1 is SEHNR and CDR2 FQNEAQ (reference sequence). The CDR3: CASSPRDGLPYEQYF. CDR3 sequence (DNA): TGTGCCAGCAGCCCGCGGGACGGTTTACCCTACGAGCAGTACTTC.

The chain combines TRBV18 with TRBJ1-3; D is uncertain. Trimming removed 0 bases from V and 0 bases from J, with 3 bases in between. The length of the CDR3 is 14 residues. Germline lookup yields CDR1 KGHSH and CDR2 LQKENI. CDR3 nucleotides: TGTGCCAGCTCACCACCGTTCTCTGGAAACACCATATATTTT. Translation gives CASSPPFSGNTIYF.

This clonotype was counted once. The DNA for the CDR3 is TGCAGTGCCCGGTCCGGGGATTCCTACGAGCAGTACTTC. It yields the protein CSARSGDSYEQYF. The V gene is TRBV20-1, the J gene TRBJ2-7; tentatively, D is TRBD2 (5 bases). V lost 6 bases to trimming and J lost 1 base, with 13 bases between them. In germline, CDR1 is DFQATT, CDR2 SNEGSKA (reference sequence). The CDR3 runs to 13 residues.

The chain carries TRBV12-3 or TRBV12-4 and TRBJ2-5, with D possibly matching TRBD2 (6 bases). The CDR3 extends over 12 amino acids. V shed 6 bases and J shed 3 bases, with 8 bases lying between them. The CDR3 DNA sequence: TGTGCCAGCAGAGGCGGGGAAGAGACCCAGTACTTC. This gives the protein CASRGGEETQYF.

The V and J genes are TRBV6-1 and TRBJ2-5; either TRBD1 or TRBD2 may fit D (6 bases each). Germline V gene lookup returns CDR1 MNHNS and CDR2 SASEGT. V lost 0 bases and J 4 bases, leaving 9 bases between the germline ends. The CDR3 loop spans 14 amino acids. The CDR3 nucleotides are TGTGCCAGCAGTGAAGCGGGGGGCAGAGAGACCCAGTACTTC. Protein: CASSEAGGRETQYF.

V gene TRBV12-3 or TRBV12-4 combines with J gene TRBJ1-2; perhaps TRBD1 as D (5 bases). The V gene lost 6 bases and the J gene lost 4 bases, with 9 bases spanning the gap. This CDR3 region has 12 residues. CDR3 in DNA: TGTGCCAGCAGATCCGGGGCCTATGGCTACACCTTC. This translates into CASRSGAYGYTF.

This clonotype came up once. CDR3 nucleotides: TGCAGTGCTAGGGGGTTTCGGGGGACCTCTTCCTACGAGCAGTACTTC. Its protein product is CSARGFRGTSSYEQYF. The chain combines TRBV20-1 with TRBJ2-7, with D maybe TRBD2 (6 bases). Trimming left V 3 bases short and J 1 base short, with 19 bases between. Germline values: CDR1 DFQATT, CDR2 SNEGSKA (reference sequence). CDR3 length equals 16 residues.

The genes are TRBV29-1 and TRBJ1-5; 7 bases align to TRBD1. After removal of 5 bases from V and 2 bases from J, the junction contained 3 bases not matched to a gene. The CDR3 length is 13 residues. Germline V gene data show CDR1 as SQVTM and CDR2 as ANQGSEA. The CDR3 DNA is TGCAGCGTTACCACAGGGGGCAATCAGCCCCAGCATTTT. Translation: CSVTTGGNQPQHF. Using reference TRBV29-1 and TRBJ1-5 for the parts outside the CDR3, the full variable domain is SAVISQKPSRDICQRGTSLTIQCQVDSQVTMMFWYRQQPGQSLTLIATANQGSEATYESGFVIDKFPISRPNLTFSTLTVSNMSPEDSSIYLCSVTTGGNQPQHFGDGTRLSIL.

This rearrangement joins TRBV27 to TRBJ1-1; D might be TRBD1 (6 bases). Trimming pared 6 bases from V and 0 bases from J, leaving 11 bases between. There are 14 residues in the CDR3. CDR1 and CDR2 from the germline V gene are MNHEY and SMNVEV (reference sequence). This CDR3 is CASSLDRLNTEAFF. In nucleotides, the CDR3 is TGTGCCAGCAGCTTAGACAGGTTGAACACTGAAGCTTTCTTT.

This chain joins TRBV27 and TRBJ2-5; 10 nucleotides line up with TRBD2. In germline, CDR1 is MNHEY, CDR2 SMNVEV (reference sequence). V was clipped by 5 bases and J by 4 bases; unmatched bases: 7. CDR3 length: 15 amino acids. CDR3 in amino acids: CASSPSGLARETQYF. The CDR3 DNA sequence: TGTGCCAGCAGTCCCTCGGGACTAGCGAGAGAGACCCAGTACTTC.

This chain connects TRBV6-6 to TRBJ2-3; TRBD1 or TRBD2 may be the D gene (5 bases each). This CDR3 has 13 amino acids. The V gene lost 8 bases and the J gene lost 3 bases, with 12 bases spanning the gap. Germline CDR1 MNHNY, CDR2 SVGAGI (reference sequence). The CDR3 nucleotides read TGTGCCAGCGGGGACCCCACAACAGATACGCAGTATTTT. Protein sequence: CASGDPTTDTQYF.

The chain combines TRBV9 with TRBJ2-3; D is uncertain. CDR3 length equals 15 residues. The germline V gene has CDR1 SGDLS and CDR2 YYNGEE. The ends were cut back, 4 bases at V and 2 bases at J, with 14 bases in the middle. The CDR3 loop reads CASSPFETFTDTQYF. The DNA for the CDR3 is TGTGCCAGCAGCCCCTTCGAAACCTTCACAGATACGCAGTATTTT.

The chain combines TRBV13 with TRBJ2-7; 10 nucleotides agree with TRBD2. This CDR3 comprises 14 residues. V gave up 7 bases and J gave up 2 bases; unmatched junction bases: 5. The germline CDR1 and CDR2 sequences are PRHDT and FYEKMQ (reference sequence). Here the CDR3 DNA reads TGTGCCAGCACCCTAGCGGGGGTTACCTACGAGCAGTACTTC. Amino acid sequence: CASTLAGVTYEQYF.

The rearrangement links TRBV15 to TRBJ2-7, with TRBD2 identical over 12 bases. The CDR3 contains 16 residues. CDR1 and CDR2 from the germline V gene are LNHNV and YYDKDF (reference sequence). Trimming removed 5 bases from V and 2 bases from J; junction bases left unmatched: 7. The CDR3 nucleotides read TGTGCCACCAGCTCCTCGACTAGCGGGGGACCCTACGAGCAGTACTTC. It specifies CATSSSTSGGPYEQYF.

This chain joins TRBV6-2 or TRBV6-3 and TRBJ1-1, with 7 bases lining up with TRBD1. The CDR3 loop spans 12 amino acids. V was pared by 2 bases and J by 8 bases, with 2 bases of the junction left unmatched. From germline, CDR1 is MNHEY and CDR2 SVGEGT. The CDR3 region has the DNA TGTGCCAGCAGTTACGGGGGACAGGAAGCTTTCTTT. It codes for CASSYGGQEAFF.

V is TRBV4-3 and J is TRBJ2-7; unclear D gene. The germline V gene encodes CDR1 LGHNA and CDR2 YSLEER. Between the trimmed V and J ends, which lost 0 bases and 4 bases, there was a span of 13 bases. CDR3 size: 15 residues. CDR3 region: CASSQDLAARYEQYF. DNA of the CDR3: TGCGCCAGCAGCCAAGATCTCGCGGCCCGATACGAGCAGTACTTC.

The chain has TRBV4-2 and TRBJ1-6; TRBD1 agrees at 11 bases. The germline CDR1 and CDR2 sequences are LGHNA and YNFKEQ. V dropped 0 bases and J dropped 8; count of bases not matched to a gene: 6. CDR3 size: 17 residues. In nucleotides, the CDR3 is TGTGCCAGCAGCCAAGAAAGACCGGGACAGGGGGATTCACCCCTCCACTTT. Its protein product is CASSQERPGQGDSPLHF.

J is TRBJ2-2 and V is TRBV4-1, with a possible D match to TRBD1 (5 bases). Trimming took off 6 bases at V and 1 base at J, with 9 bases between the two ends. Germline lookup yields CDR1 MGHRA and CDR2 YSYEKL. The CDR3 totals 14 residues. CDR3 sequence: CASRWQGNTGELFF. CDR3 in DNA: TGCGCCAGCAGATGGCAGGGGAACACCGGGGAGCTGTTTTTT.

The gene calls are TRBV7-8 and TRBJ2-5; no reliable D call. V was trimmed by 2 bases and J by 1 base, leaving 5 bases between them. This CDR3 contains 13 residues. Germline CDR1 is SGHVS and CDR2 is FQNEAQ. CDR3 sequence reads: CASSLLAQETQYF. The CDR3 DNA reads as TGTGCCAGCAGCTTATTGGCCCAAGAGACCCAGTACTTC.

The J gene is TRBJ1-1, the V gene TRBV4-1; weak D call: TRBD1 (5 bases). Germline loops: CDR1 MGHRA, CDR2 YSYEKL. Trimming removed 3 bases from V and 5 bases from J, with 19 bases in between. The CDR3 has 16 residues. The DNA for the CDR3 is TGCGCCAGCAGCCAGGGACGAGCTGAAGGTCGGACTGAAGCTTTCTTT. This sequence encodes CASSQGRAEGRTEAFF.

The chain couples TRBV12-3 or TRBV12-4 to TRBJ2-5; the D is unclear. V shed 4 bases and J shed 4 bases, with 10 bases lying between them. The CDR3 totals 13 residues. The CDR3 here is CASSSTAAETQYF. The CDR3 coding sequence is TGTGCCAGCAGTTCCACAGCAGCAGAGACCCAGTACTTC.

This clonotype has a single count. The V and J genes are TRBV15 and TRBJ2-4; D remains unclear. Germline CDR1 and CDR2: LNHNV and YYDKDF (reference sequence). CDR3 size: 13 residues. V lost 3 bases to trimming and J lost 6 bases, with 9 bases between them. CDR3 loop: CATSRTTPNIQYF. The CDR3 coding sequence is TGTGCCACCAGCAGGACCACTCCAAACATTCAGTACTTC.

The V and J genes are TRBV30 and TRBJ2-5, with 9 bases aligning to TRBD2. The CDR3 consists of 13 residues. J gave up 2 bases and V 6 bases, and 4 bases lay outside the gene matches. In germline, CDR1 is GTSNPN, CDR2 SVGIG (reference sequence). The CDR3 nucleotides are TGTGCCTGCACCGGACTAGCGCAAGAGACCCAGTACTTC. This encodes CACTGLAQETQYF.

The genes are TRBV7-6 and TRBJ2-7, with TRBD2 matching over 9 bases. V trimming: 5 bases; J trimming: 0 bases; junction bases outside the gene matches: 8. This CDR3 is 16 amino acids long. The germline CDR1 and CDR2 sequences are SGHVS and FNYEAQ. The CDR3: CASSPGSGGPSYEQYF. In nucleotides, the CDR3 is TGTGCCAGCAGCCCTGGGAGCGGGGGGCCCTCCTACGAGCAGTACTTC.

This chain links TRBV20-1 with TRBJ2-7; D perhaps matches TRBD2 (7 bases). The CDR3 has 13 amino acids. Per the germline V gene, CDR1 is DFQATT and CDR2 is SNEGSKA (reference sequence). V was pared by 3 bases and J by 0 bases, with 9 bases between. CDR3 residues: CSASGGPSYEQYF. Written as DNA, the CDR3 is TGCAGTGCTAGCGGGGGGCCCTCCTACGAGCAGTACTTC.

This chain uses TRBV4-3 with TRBJ1-2; unclear D gene. V was pared by 0 bases and J by 4 bases, with 12 bases between. Germline CDR1 LGHNA, CDR2 YSLEER. The CDR3 covers 15 residues. CDR3 in DNA: TGCGCCAGCAGCCAAGATTTCCCAGATCCCTATGGCTACACCTTC. Its protein is CASSQDFPDPYGYTF.